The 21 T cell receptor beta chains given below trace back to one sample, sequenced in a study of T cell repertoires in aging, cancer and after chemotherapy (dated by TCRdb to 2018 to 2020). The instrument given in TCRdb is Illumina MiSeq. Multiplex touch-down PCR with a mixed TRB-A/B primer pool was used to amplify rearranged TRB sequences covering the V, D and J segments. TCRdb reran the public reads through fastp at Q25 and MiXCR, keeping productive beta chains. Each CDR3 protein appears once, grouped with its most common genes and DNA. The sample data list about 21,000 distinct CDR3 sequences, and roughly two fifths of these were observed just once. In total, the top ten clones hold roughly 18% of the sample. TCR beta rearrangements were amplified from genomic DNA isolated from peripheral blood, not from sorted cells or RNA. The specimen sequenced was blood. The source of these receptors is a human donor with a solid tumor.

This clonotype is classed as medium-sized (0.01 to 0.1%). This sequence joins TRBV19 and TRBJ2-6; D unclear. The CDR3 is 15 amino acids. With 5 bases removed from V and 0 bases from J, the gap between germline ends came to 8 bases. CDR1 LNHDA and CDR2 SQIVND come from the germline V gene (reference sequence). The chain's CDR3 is CASSPSISGANVLTF. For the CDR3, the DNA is TGTGCCAGTAGTCCAAGCATCTCTGGGGCCAACGTCCTGACTTTC.

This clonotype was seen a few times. CDR3 protein: CAISPGQGANEQFF. The CDR3 DNA reads as TGTGCCATCAGCCCGGGACAGGGGGCCAATGAGCAGTTCTTC. The chain links TRBV10-3 to TRBJ2-1; 12 nucleotides align to TRBD1. The trim removed 6 bases at V and 6 bases at J, leaving 3 bases unmatched. This CDR3 is 14 amino acids long. Germline CDR1 is ENHRY and CDR2 is SYGVKD.

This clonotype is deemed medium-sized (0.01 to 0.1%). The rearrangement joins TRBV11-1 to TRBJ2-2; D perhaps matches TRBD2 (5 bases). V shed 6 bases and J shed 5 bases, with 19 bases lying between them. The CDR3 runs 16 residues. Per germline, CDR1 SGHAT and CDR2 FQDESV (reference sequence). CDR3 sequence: CASSRTPARGTGELFF. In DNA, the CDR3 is TGTGCCAGCAGTAGGACTCCGGCCCGGGGAACCGGGGAGCTGTTTTTT.

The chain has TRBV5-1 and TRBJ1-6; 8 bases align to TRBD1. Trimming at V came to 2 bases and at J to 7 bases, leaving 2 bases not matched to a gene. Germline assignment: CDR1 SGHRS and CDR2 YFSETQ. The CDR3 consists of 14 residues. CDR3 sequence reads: CASSLQGGNSPLHF. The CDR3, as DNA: TGCGCCAGCAGCTTACAGGGGGGGAATTCACCCCTCCACTTT. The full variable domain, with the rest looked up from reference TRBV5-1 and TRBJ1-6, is KAGVTQTPRYLIKTRGQQVTLSCSPISGHRSVSWYQQTPGQGLQFLFEYFSETQRNKGNFPGRFSGRQFSNSRSEMNVSTLELGDSALYLCASSLQGGNSPLHFGNGTRLTVT.

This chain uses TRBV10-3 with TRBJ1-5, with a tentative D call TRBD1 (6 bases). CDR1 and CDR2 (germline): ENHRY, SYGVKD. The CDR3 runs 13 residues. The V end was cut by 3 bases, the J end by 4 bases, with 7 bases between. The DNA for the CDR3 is TGTGCCATCAGTGAAGGGGGAAATCAGCCCCAGCATTTT. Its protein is CAISEGGNQPQHF.

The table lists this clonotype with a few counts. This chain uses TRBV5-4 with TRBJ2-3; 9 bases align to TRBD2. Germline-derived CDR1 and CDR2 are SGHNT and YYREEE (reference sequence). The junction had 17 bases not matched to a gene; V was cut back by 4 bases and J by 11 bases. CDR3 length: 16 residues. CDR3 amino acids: CASSLVDWREGQRQYF. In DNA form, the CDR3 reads TGTGCCAGCAGCCTGGTTGATTGGCGGGAGGGCCAGAGGCAGTATTTT.

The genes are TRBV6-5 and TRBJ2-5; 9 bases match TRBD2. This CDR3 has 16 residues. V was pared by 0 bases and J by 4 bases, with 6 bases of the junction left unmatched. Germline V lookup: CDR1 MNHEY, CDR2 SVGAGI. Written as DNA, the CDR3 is TGTGCCAGCAGTTACTCGACTAGCGGCTCCCCAGAGACCCAGTACTTC. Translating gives CASSYSTSGSPETQYF.

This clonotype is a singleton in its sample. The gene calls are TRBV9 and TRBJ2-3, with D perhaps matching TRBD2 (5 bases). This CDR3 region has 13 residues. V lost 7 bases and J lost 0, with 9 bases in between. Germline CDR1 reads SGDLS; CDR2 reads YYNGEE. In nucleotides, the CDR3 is TGTGCCAGCGGGCGGACTAGCACAGATACGCAGTATTTT. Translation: CASGRTSTDTQYF.

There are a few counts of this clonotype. The CDR3 reads CASSEGSSPNEQFF. CDR3 nucleotides: TGTGCCAGCAGTGAAGGTTCCAGTCCCAATGAGCAGTTCTTC. The rearrangement uses TRBV6-1 and TRBJ2-1, with no clear D. V lost 1 base, J lost 6 bases, and 10 bases lay in between. Per the germline V gene, CDR1 is MNHNS and CDR2 is SASEGT. The CDR3 sequence is 14 residues long.

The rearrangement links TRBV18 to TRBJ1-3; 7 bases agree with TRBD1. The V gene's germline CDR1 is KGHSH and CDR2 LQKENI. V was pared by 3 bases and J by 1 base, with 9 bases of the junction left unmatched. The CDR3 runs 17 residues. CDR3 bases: TGTGCCAGCTCACCCCGGACAGGCCGAGGGTCTGGAAACACCATATATTTT. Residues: CASSPRTGRGSGNTIYF. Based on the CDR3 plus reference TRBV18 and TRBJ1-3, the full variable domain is NAGVMQNPRHLVRRRGQEARLRCSPMKGHSHVYWYRQLPEEGLKFMVYLQKENIIDESGMPKERFSAEFPKEGPSILRIQQVVRGDSAAYFCASSPRTGRGSGNTIYFGEGSWLTVV.

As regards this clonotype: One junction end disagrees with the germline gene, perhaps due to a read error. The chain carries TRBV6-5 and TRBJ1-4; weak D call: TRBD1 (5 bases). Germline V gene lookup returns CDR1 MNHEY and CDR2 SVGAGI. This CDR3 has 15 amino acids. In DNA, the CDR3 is TGTGCCAGCACCCCACGACAGACAACTGATGAAAAACTGTTTTTT. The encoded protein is CASTPRQTTDEKLFF.

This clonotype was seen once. The DNA for the CDR3 is TGTGCCAGCGAAACTGCTCCGGGACAGGGGGACACTGAAGCTTTCTTT. Translating gives CASETAPGQGDTEAFF. This chain connects TRBV6-1 to TRBJ1-1; TRBD1 agrees at 11 bases. The CDR3 contains 16 residues. CDR1 is MNHNS and CDR2 is SASEGT in the germline V gene. After removal of 8 bases from V and 3 bases from J, the junction contained 11 bases not matched to a gene.

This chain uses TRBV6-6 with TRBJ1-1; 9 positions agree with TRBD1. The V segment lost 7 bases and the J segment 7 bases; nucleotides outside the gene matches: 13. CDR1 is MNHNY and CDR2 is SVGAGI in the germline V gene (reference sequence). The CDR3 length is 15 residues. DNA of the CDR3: TGTGCCAGCACCCACGGGAGGACAGGGGAAAGTGAAGCTTTCTTT. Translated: CASTHGRTGESEAFF.

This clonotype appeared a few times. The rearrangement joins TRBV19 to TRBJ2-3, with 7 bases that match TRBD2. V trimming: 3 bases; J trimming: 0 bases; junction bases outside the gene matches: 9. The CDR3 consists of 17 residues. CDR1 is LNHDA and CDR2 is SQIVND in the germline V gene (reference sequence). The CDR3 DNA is TGTGCCAGTAGTATGGAGTTAGCGGGTCGTAGCACAGATACGCAGTATTTT. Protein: CASSMELAGRSTDTQYF.

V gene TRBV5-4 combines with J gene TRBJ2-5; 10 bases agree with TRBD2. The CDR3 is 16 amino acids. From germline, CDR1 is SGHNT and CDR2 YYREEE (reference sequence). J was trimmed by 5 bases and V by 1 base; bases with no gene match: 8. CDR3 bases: TGTGCCAGCAGCTTGCCGCCTAGCGGGGGCAAGGAGACCCAGTACTTC. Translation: CASSLPPSGGKETQYF.

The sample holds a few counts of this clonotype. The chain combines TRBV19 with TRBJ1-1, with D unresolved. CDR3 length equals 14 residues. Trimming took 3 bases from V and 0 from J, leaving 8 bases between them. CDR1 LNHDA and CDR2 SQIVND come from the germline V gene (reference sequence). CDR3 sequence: CASSIGSLNTEAFF. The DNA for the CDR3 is TGTGCCAGTAGTATTGGCAGCTTGAACACTGAAGCTTTCTTT. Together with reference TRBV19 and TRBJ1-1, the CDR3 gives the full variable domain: DGGITQSPKYLFRKEGQNVTLSCEQNLNHDAMYWYRQDPGQGLRLIYYSQIVNDFQKGDIAEGYSVSREKKESFPLTVTSAQKNPTAFYLCASSIGSLNTEAFFGQGTRLTVV.

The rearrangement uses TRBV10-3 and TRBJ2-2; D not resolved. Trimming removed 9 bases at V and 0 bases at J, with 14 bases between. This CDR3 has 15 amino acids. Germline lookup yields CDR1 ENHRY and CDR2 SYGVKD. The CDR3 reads CAISRRNANTGELFF. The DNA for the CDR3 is TGTGCCATTTCCCGACGGAACGCGAACACCGGGGAGCTGTTTTTT.

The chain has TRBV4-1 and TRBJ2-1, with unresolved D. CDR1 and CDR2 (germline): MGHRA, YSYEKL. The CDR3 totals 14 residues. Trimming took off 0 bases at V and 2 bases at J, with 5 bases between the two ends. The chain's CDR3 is CASSQDGPYNEQFF. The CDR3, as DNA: TGCGCCAGCAGCCAAGATGGACCCTACAATGAGCAGTTCTTC.

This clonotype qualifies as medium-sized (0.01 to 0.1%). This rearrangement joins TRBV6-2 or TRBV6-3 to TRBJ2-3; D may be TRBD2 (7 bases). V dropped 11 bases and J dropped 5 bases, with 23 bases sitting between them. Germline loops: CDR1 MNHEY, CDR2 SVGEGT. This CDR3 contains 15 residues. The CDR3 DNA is TGTGCCGGCAAATTCCGGGGAGGGGGGAGAGATACGCAGTATTTT. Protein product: CAGKFRGGGRDTQYF.

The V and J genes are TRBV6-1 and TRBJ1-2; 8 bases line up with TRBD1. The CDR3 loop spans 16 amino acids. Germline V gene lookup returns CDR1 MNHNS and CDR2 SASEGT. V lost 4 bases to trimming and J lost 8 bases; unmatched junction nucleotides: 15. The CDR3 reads CASSGGGDRTFWGYTF. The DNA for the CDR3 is TGTGCCAGCAGTGGGGGGGGGGACAGGACTTTCTGGGGCTACACCTTC.

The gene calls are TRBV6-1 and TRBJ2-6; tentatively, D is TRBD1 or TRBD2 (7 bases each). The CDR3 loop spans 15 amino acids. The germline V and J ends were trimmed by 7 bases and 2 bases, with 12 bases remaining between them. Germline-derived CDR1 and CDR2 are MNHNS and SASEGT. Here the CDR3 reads CASTSGGAGANVLTF. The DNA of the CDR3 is TGTGCCAGCACATCAGGGGGGGCTGGGGCCAACGTCCTGACTTTC.